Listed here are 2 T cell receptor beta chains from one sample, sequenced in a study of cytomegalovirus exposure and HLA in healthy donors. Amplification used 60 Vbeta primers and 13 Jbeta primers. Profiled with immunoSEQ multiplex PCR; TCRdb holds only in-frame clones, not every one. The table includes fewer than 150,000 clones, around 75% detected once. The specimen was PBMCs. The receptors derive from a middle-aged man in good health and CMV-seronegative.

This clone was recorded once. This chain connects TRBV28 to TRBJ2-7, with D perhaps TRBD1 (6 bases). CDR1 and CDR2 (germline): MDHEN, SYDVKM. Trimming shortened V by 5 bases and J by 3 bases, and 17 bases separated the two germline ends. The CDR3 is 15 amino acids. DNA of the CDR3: TGTGCCAGCAGTGGTCCAGGGGTGTCACGCTACGAGCAGTACTTC. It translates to CASSGPGVSRYEQYF. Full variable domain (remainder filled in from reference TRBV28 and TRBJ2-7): DVKVTQSSRYLVKRTGEKVFLECVQDMDHENMFWYRQDPGLGLRLIYFSYDVKMKEKGDIPEGYSVSREKKERFSLILESASTNQTSMYLCASSGPGVSRYEQYFGPGTRLTVT.

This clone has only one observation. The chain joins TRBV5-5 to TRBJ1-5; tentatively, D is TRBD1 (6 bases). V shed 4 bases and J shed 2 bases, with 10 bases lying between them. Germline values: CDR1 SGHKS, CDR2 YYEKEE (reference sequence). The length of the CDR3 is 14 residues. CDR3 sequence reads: CASSRAGGNQPQHF. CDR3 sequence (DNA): TGTGCCAGCAGCCGGGCAGGGGGCAATCAGCCCCAGCATTTT.